The present T cell receptor beta chain was sequenced within a study of CD8 T cells in ankylosing spondylitis (dated by TCRdb to 2016 to 2017). For the wider study: The study profiled T cell receptor beta repertoires in healthy donors and ankylosing spondylitis patients to find disease-linked TCR variants. The whole study cohort included 95 to 130 healthy donors and around 24 ankylosing spondylitis patients. Samples of peripheral blood were taken, and for ankylosing spondylitis patients, synovial fluid was collected as well.

TCRdb names Illumina HiSeq 2500 as the instrument used. Quantitative 5'-RACE with molecular barcodes was the method used to prepare the TCR beta libraries. As for the original processing: A new computational method based on a probabilistic model of VDJ rearrangement was used to identify disease-linked TCR variants. TCRdb cleaned the public reads at Q25 with fastp, built clones with MiXCR and kept in-frame beta chains. Identical CDR3 proteins give one entry, which carries the most common genes and DNA. The V and J calls were determined by TCRdb, not by the authors. Within this sample are a few hundred thousand distinct CDR3 sequences, with 20% to 25% of them counted one time only. Less than 20% of the sample goes to the ten largest clones. Beyond this particular receptor, the publication reports: Blood from ankylosing spondylitis patients appeared to be characterized by a TCR beta motif made up of 8 or 9 highly homologous amino acid variants. Significant enrichment of the disease-linked clones was reported in matched synovial fluid samples from ankylosing spondylitis patients. The disease-linked clones showed a CD8+ phenotype and occurred at relatively low frequencies in peripheral blood. Some of the motif variants had been reported before in the synovial fluid and blood of reactive arthritis patients, a finding that suggests common disease-initiation mechanisms.

Concerning this clonotype itself: Its recognized antigen is unknown. Base qualities are not provided; no much larger clone lies one nucleotide away.

Material: blood, either unsorted or a sorted T cell fraction (not recorded which). This sequence was found in a male donor with ankylosing spondylitis.

This receptor has the CDR3 CASSSRGLTGNEQFF. The nucleotide sequence is given as TGTGCCAGCAGCTCCCGGGGCTTGACAGGCAATGAGCAGTTCTTC. In this chain, TRBV7-3 is recombined with TRBJ2-1, with TRBD1 perhaps the D gene, on 6 matching bases. At the junction V is shortened by 4 bases and J by 6 bases, with 16 bases in between. Reading the germline V gene gives CDR1 SGHTA and CDR2 FQGTGA. The CDR3 spans 15 residues, from the cysteine through the phenylalanine. Just CDR3 DNA is preserved here, 45 bases in frame from base 1.